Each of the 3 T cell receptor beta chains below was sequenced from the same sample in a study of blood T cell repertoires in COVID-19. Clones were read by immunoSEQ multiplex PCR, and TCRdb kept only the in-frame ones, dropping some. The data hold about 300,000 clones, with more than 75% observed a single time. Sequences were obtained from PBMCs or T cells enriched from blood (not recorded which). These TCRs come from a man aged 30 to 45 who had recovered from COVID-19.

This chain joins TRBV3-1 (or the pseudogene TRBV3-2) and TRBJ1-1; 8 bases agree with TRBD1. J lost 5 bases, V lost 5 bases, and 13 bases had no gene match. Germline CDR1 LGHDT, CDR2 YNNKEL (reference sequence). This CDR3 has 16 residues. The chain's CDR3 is CASSLDRVLVRTEAFF. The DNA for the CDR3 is TGTGCCAGCAGCTTGGACAGGGTCTTAGTTCGTACTGAAGCTTTCTTT.

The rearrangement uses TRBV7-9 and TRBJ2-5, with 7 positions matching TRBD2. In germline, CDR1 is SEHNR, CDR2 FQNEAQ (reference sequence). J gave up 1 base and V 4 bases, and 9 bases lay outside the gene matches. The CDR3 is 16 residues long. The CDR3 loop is CASSSGGFRIQETQYF. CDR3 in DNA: TGTGCCAGCAGCTCCGGGGGGTTCAGGATCCAAGAGACCCAGTACTTC.

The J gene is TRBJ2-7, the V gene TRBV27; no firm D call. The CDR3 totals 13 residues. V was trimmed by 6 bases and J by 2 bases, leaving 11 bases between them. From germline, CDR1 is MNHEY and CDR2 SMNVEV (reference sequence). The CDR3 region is CASRQVNPYEQYF. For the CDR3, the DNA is TGTGCCAGCAGACAAGTGAACCCCTACGAGCAGTACTTC.